Given below is one T cell receptor beta chain in context. Its target is not known. From the RT-PCR reads, TCRdb called clonotypes with MiXCR, one entry per CDR3 protein. The sample lists a few hundred thousand distinct CDR3 sequences; approximately 14% were seen once. The sample is drawn from a study of response to subunit inactivated influenza vaccine. Points from the study as a whole: Seasonal influenza vaccination, on each occasion, was suggested by the authors to recruit few new T cells.

The CDR3 covers 15 residues. V was trimmed by 3 bases and J by 0 bases, leaving 9 bases between them. The V gene's germline CDR1 is MDHEN and CDR2 SYDVKM. The sequence was collected from a man aged 50-59 years who received an inactivated influenza vaccine. The chain has TRBV28 and TRBJ1-5, with D hard to call. This sample comprised PBMCs from blood, obtained 12 days after vaccination. CDR3 loop: CASSFDWNSNQPQHF. The CDR3 DNA is TGTGCCAGCAGTTTCGACTGGAATAGCAATCAGCCCCAGCATTTT. Full variable domain (outside the CDR3, taken from reference TRBV28 and TRBJ1-5): DVKVTQSSRYLVKRTGEKVFLECVQDMDHENMFWYRQDPGLGLRLIYFSYDVKMKEKGDIPEGYSVSREKKERFSLILESASTNQTSMYLCASSFDWNSNQPQHFGDGTRLSIL.